The 20 T cell receptor beta chains below were found in one sample sequenced in a study of OX40 agonist ivuxolimab in advanced cancers. Sequenced by immunoSEQ multiplex PCR; TCRdb stores in-frame clones only, minus some. The sample carries roughly 74,000 clones, around 94% recorded once. Specimen: CD4+ or CD8+ T cells sorted from blood, collected in a trial of the OX40 agonist ivuxolimab. These receptors all come from an adult with an advanced solid tumor such as melanoma, head and neck, liver or kidney cancer.

The V gene is TRBV29-1, the J gene TRBJ2-7; TRBD2 agrees at 12 bases. Per germline, CDR1 SQVTM and CDR2 ANQGSEA. The CDR3 consists of 16 residues. With V trimmed by 0 bases and J by 1 base, 4 bases remained unmatched. The CDR3 DNA reads as TGCAGCGTTGAAGACGGACTAGCGGGGCTTTCCTACGAGCAGTACTTC. Translated, it gives CSVEDGLAGLSYEQYF.

V usage is TRBV27 and J usage is TRBJ2-1, with 12 bases aligning to TRBD2. From germline, CDR1 is MNHEY and CDR2 SMNVEV (reference sequence). The V and J ends lost 4 bases and 6 bases, in that order; junction bases with no gene match: 7. The CDR3 runs to 16 residues. CDR3 nucleotide sequence: TGTGCCAGCAGTTCGCGACTAGCGGGAGTGGGCAATGAGCAGTTCTTC. It yields the protein CASSSRLAGVGNEQFF.

The chain recombines TRBV5-4 with TRBJ1-1; the D gene is possibly TRBD1 (5 bases). Germline lookup yields CDR1 SGHNT and CDR2 YYREEE (reference sequence). Trimming removed 3 bases at V and 3 bases at J, with 9 bases between. The CDR3 totals 13 residues. The CDR3 sequence: CASSYTTDTEAFF. The DNA for the CDR3 is TGTGCCAGCAGCTATACGACAGACACTGAAGCTTTCTTT.

The chain carries TRBV6-5 and TRBJ2-7; D may correspond to TRBD1 or TRBD2 (5 bases each). Germline loops: CDR1 MNHEY, CDR2 SVGAGI. This CDR3 is built from 14 residues. V was clipped by 3 bases and J by 3 bases, with 12 bases between them. CDR3 bases: TGTGCCAGCAGTTATGCGCAGGGAGACTACGAGCAGTACTTC. It yields the protein CASSYAQGDYEQYF.

This chain connects TRBV5-8 to TRBJ2-7; D unresolved. V lost 4 bases and J lost 2, with 13 bases in between. Germline-derived CDR1 and CDR2 are SGHTS and YDEGEE. CDR3 size: 14 residues. CDR3 nucleotides: TGTGCCAGCAGCAAAATCGGACGGGCCTACGAGCAGTACTTC. This sequence encodes CASSKIGRAYEQYF.

The chain has TRBV4-3 and TRBJ2-7, with TRBD2 identical over 8 bases. CDR1 is LGHNA, CDR2 YSLEER, per germline. V lost 4 bases to trimming and J lost 2 bases; unmatched junction nucleotides: 13. This CDR3 has 17 residues. The CDR3 loop reads CASSPSPGLDTPYEQYF. The CDR3 DNA sequence: TGCGCCAGCAGCCCGTCTCCGGGACTAGATACCCCCTACGAGCAGTACTTC.

Written as DNA, the CDR3 is TGTGCCAGCAGCTTAGGAGGAGGAGGGTTTAATGAAGCTTTCTTT. Translated: CASSLGGGGFNEAFF. The genes are TRBV13 and TRBJ1-1; D gene uncertain. The CDR3 has 15 residues. Looked up from germline, CDR1 is PRHDT and CDR2 is FYEKMQ (reference sequence). V shed 0 bases and J shed 7 bases, with 15 bases lying between them.

This chain uses TRBV30 with TRBJ1-1; D perhaps matches TRBD1 (5 bases). The CDR3 extends over 13 amino acids. V shed 5 bases and J shed 2 bases, with 12 bases lying between them. Germline V gene lookup returns CDR1 GTSNPN and CDR2 SVGIG (reference sequence). The CDR3 sequence: CAWGDGANTEAFF. The CDR3 DNA sequence: TGTGCCTGGGGCGACGGGGCCAACACTGAAGCTTTCTTT. The entire variable domain, with the rest obtained from reference TRBV30 and TRBJ1-1, is as follows: SQTIHQWPATLVQPVGSPLSLECTVEGTSNPNLYWYRQAAGRGLQLLFYSVGIGQISSEVPQNLSASRPQDRQFILSSKKLLLSDSGFYLCAWGDGANTEAFFGQGTRLTVV.

This chain connects TRBV7-6 to TRBJ2-7; 7 nucleotides agree with TRBD2. The V segment lost 0 bases and the J segment 2 bases; nucleotides outside the gene matches: 4. Germline-derived CDR1 and CDR2 are SGHVS and FNYEAQ. CDR3 size: 15 residues. CDR3 loop: CASSLALAETYEQYF. CDR3 nucleotides: TGTGCCAGCAGCTTAGCCCTAGCGGAGACCTACGAGCAGTACTTC.

The chain links TRBV6-5 to TRBJ1-5; D unresolved. CDR3 length: 15 amino acids. Trimming took 6 bases from V and 0 from J, leaving 12 bases between them. The germline V gene has CDR1 MNHEY and CDR2 SVGAGI. This chain's CDR3 is CASSLERYSNQPQHF. CDR3 DNA sequence: TGTGCCAGCAGCCTGGAGCGGTATAGCAATCAGCCCCAGCATTTT.

The V and J genes are TRBV4-3 and TRBJ1-4; D possibly corresponds to TRBD1 (5 bases). CDR1 and CDR2 (germline): LGHNA, YSLEER. The V and J ends lost 0 bases and 6 bases respectively, with 11 bases between them. The CDR3 totals 15 residues. In nucleotides, the CDR3 is TGCGCCAGCAGCCAAGAATCCAGGGAACATGAAAAACTGTTTTTT. It is translated as CASSQESREHEKLFF.

This rearrangement joins TRBV11-2 to TRBJ1-4, with D hard to call. Germline CDR1 is SGHAT and CDR2 is FQNNGV. This CDR3 contains 14 residues. V lost 5 bases and J 8 bases, leaving 15 bases between the germline ends. The CDR3 region has the DNA TGTGCCAGCAGCCCGGAAGGGTGGGAAGAAAAACTGTTTTTT. It codes for CASSPEGWEEKLFF.

This clone came up once. The chain links TRBV4-1 to TRBJ2-5; D gene ambiguous. This CDR3 is built from 13 residues. Germline-derived CDR1 and CDR2 are MGHRA and YSYEKL. V dropped 2 bases and J dropped 5 bases, with 9 bases sitting between them. For the CDR3, the DNA is TGCGCCAGCAGCCAAAATCCCGGGGAGACCCAGTACTTC. Translation gives CASSQNPGETQYF.

The V and J genes are TRBV4-3 and TRBJ1-5; the match to TRBD1 covers 7 bases. Germline V CDR1 and CDR2: LGHNA, YSLEER. This CDR3 is built from 15 residues. J lost 4 bases, V lost 1 base, and 4 bases had no gene match. Here the CDR3 reads CASSQVAGGNQPQHF. CDR3 sequence (DNA): TGCGCCAGCAGCCAAGTAGCAGGGGGGAATCAGCCCCAGCATTTT.

The chain has TRBV6-5 and TRBJ2-7; 10 bases match TRBD2. The CDR3 is made up of 16 amino acids. V was pared by 2 bases and J by 2 bases, with 6 bases of the junction left unmatched. Germline lookup yields CDR1 MNHEY and CDR2 SVGAGI. The CDR3 protein is CASSYLRTSGTYEQYF. In nucleotides, the CDR3 is TGTGCCAGCAGTTACCTCAGGACTAGCGGTACCTACGAGCAGTACTTC.

In this sample, this clone turned up a few times. This chain joins TRBV4-1 and TRBJ1-1, with D perhaps matching TRBD1 (6 bases). V lost 4 bases and J lost 4, with 10 bases in between. CDR1 is MGHRA, CDR2 YSYEKL, per germline. The CDR3 is 13 amino acids. Written as DNA, the CDR3 is TGCGCCAGCAGCCCGATGGGGGCCACTGAAGCTTTCTTT. Its protein is CASSPMGATEAFF.

The chain is built from TRBV28 and TRBJ1-2; D is perhaps TRBD1 (5 bases). Trimming took 5 bases from V and 2 from J, leaving 18 bases between them. Germline V CDR1 and CDR2: MDHEN, SYDVKM. CDR3 length equals 16 residues. The CDR3 sequence is CASSPSPSGGNYGYTF. The DNA of the CDR3 is TGTGCCAGCAGTCCATCCCCATCTGGGGGGAACTATGGCTACACCTTC.

The rearrangement uses TRBV15 and TRBJ1-5; D is unresolved. The germline gives CDR1 LNHNV, CDR2 YYDKDF (reference sequence). This CDR3 spans 14 amino acids. The germline V and J ends were trimmed by 0 bases and 7 bases, with 10 bases remaining between them. In DNA form, the CDR3 reads TGTGCCACCAGCAGAGAGGGAGCTGGGCAGCCCCAGCATTTT. Translation gives CATSREGAGQPQHF.

The chain carries TRBV7-9 and TRBJ2-5, with D uncertain. CDR1 SEHNR and CDR2 FQNEAQ come from the germline V gene (reference sequence). This CDR3 spans 14 amino acids. V was cut by 1 base and J by 5 bases, with 11 bases left in between. The CDR3 sequence: CASSLGFRTETQYF. As DNA, the CDR3 is TGTGCCAGCAGCTTAGGTTTCAGAACCGAGACCCAGTACTTC.

The rearrangement joins TRBV11-2 to TRBJ2-3; D perhaps matches TRBD1 (5 bases). The germline V gene encodes CDR1 SGHAT and CDR2 FQNNGV. CDR3 size: 15 residues. V lost 7 bases and J lost 4, with 18 bases in between. For the CDR3, the DNA is TGTGCCAGCACATCTCAGGGAATTTCCCCAGATACGCAGTATTTT. Its protein is CASTSQGISPDTQYF.